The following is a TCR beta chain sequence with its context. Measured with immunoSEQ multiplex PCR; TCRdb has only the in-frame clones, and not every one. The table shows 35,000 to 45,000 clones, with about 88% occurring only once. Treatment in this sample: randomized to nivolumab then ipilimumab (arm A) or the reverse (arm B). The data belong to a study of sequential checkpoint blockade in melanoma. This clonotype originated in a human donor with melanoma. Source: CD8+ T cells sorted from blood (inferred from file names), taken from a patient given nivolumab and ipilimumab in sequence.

The CDR3 DNA follows: TGTGCCATCAGTGAGACGACAGGGGGGACCTACGAGCAGTACTTC. This gives the protein CAISETTGGTYEQYF. The chain joins TRBV10-3 to TRBJ2-7; TRBD1 matches at 9 bases. V shed 2 bases, J shed 2 bases, and the junction held 4 bases outside the gene matches. Germline assignment: CDR1 ENHRY and CDR2 SYGVKD. CDR3 length equals 15 residues.